This T cell receptor beta chain was recovered during a study of blood T cell repertoires in COVID-19. Some clones are missing from TCRdb's copy, which holds only in-frame ones; the method was immunoSEQ multiplex PCR. The profile shows roughly 250,000 clones, about 88% of them singletons. This clone was counted once. The ends lost 4 bases at V and 4 bases at J; junction bases unmatched: 3. Germline CDR1 reads SGHTA; CDR2 reads FQGNSA. There are 14 residues in the CDR3. This receptor was taken from a woman between 40 and 55 years old who had recovered from COVID-19. Sequencing was performed on peripheral blood. V usage is TRBV7-2 and J usage is TRBJ1-1, with TRBD1 identical over 10 bases. CDR3 residues: CASSSTGGGTEAFF. CDR3 bases: TGTGCCAGCAGCTCGACAGGGGGCGGCACTGAAGCTTTCTTT.